The present entry profiles one TCR beta chain with its context. The repertoire was sequenced with immunoSEQ multiplex PCR; TCRdb's copy has only in-frame clones and lacks some. The sample consists of roughly 4,700 clones, around 70% of them appearing once. The sample is drawn from a study of chemoradiotherapy in HPV16-positive cancers. This CDR3 spans 15 amino acids. Germline V gene data show CDR1 as KGHSH and CDR2 as LQKENI. V lost 3 bases and J lost 5; bases outside the gene matches: 7. The chain carries TRBV18 and TRBJ1-5; 7 positions agree with TRBD1. This TCR derives from a human donor with HPV-associated anogenital cancer. The material sequenced was tumor tissue, taken from a patient who underwent chemoradiotherapy. CDR3 sequence: CASSPRGLSDQPQHF. The CDR3 DNA follows: TGTGCCAGCTCACCGAGGGGGCTCTCTGATCAGCCCCAGCATTTT.